The rows below give T cell receptor beta chains drawn from one sample of a study of cytomegalovirus exposure and HLA in healthy donors. This table comes from immunoSEQ multiplex PCR, and its TCRdb copy is limited to in-frame clones, with some not included. Among about 120,000 clones listed, more than 65% were seen once. The sample taken for sequencing was PBMCs. These receptors were obtained from a man in his forties in good health and CMV-seropositive. Each CDR3 is given with its conserved first and last residue. A D gene is named only where the DNA matches it firmly. Some rows mark clone size as missing; the rest say once, few, many or name a class of expanded clone.

>TRBV2|TRBJ1-5|NA|NA
CASRYSPGQPQHF
TGTGCCAGCAGATACTCCCCGGGGCAGCCCCAGCATTTT
>TRBV28|TRBJ1-1|TRBD1|NA
CASSPTGEVTEAFF
TGTGCCAGCAGTCCGACAGGGGAGGTCACTGAAGCTTTCTTT
>TRBV5-4|TRBJ2-7|TRBD1|NA
CASSVGQDSYEQYF
TGTGCCAGCAGCGTGGGACAGGATTCCTACGAGCAGTACTTC
>TRBV9|TRBJ2-2|TRBD2|once
CASSTISAGLNTGELFF
TGTGCCAGCAGCACCATTTCAGCGGGGTTAAACACCGGGGAGCTGTTTTTT
>TRBV28|TRBJ2-1|NA|NA
CASSFPTTGDRRTIYNEQFF
TGTGCCAGCAGTTTCCCGACCACAGGAGATCGGAGAACAATCTACAATGAGCAGTTCTTC
>TRBV6-5|TRBJ1-5|TRBD1|NA
CASSSDRGSINQPQHF
TGTGCCAGCAGTTCGGACAGGGGCTCTATCAATCAGCCCCAGCATTTT
>TRBV5-1|TRBJ2-2|TRBD2|NA
CASSLGSGGPNTGELFF
TGCGCCAGCAGCTTGGGTAGCGGGGGGCCCAACACCGGGGAGCTGTTTTTT
>TRBV7-2|TRBJ1-2|TRBD1|once
CASSLDSGGNYGYTF
TGTGCCAGCAGCTTAGATTCAGGGGGCAACTATGGCTACACCTTC
>TRBV12-5|TRBJ2-5|TRBD1|once
CASGNTGGGLETQYF
TGTGCTAGTGGCAACACAGGGGGCGGATTAGAGACCCAGTACTTC
>TRBV7-3|TRBJ2-3|TRBD1|NA
CASSRDRGLSDTQYF
TGTGCCAGCAGTCGGGACAGGGGGCTTTCAGATACGCAGTATTTT
>TRBV5-4|TRBJ1-1|NA|NA
CASSFGQLMNTEAFF
TGTGCCAGCAGCTTTGGACAGCTCATGAACACTGAAGCTTTCTTT
>TRBV25-1|TRBJ2-3|TRBD2|NA
CASSARTSGGANTQYF
TGTGCCAGCAGTGCGCGGACTAGCGGGGGGGCAAATACGCAGTATTTT
>TRBV5-1|TRBJ2-1|TRBD1|NA
CASSEGQSYNEQFF
TGCGCCAGCAGCGAGGGACAGTCCTACAATGAGCAGTTCTTC
>TRBV15|TRBJ1-5|NA|NA
CATSRDIQPQHF
TGTGCCACCAGCAGAGATATCCAGCCCCAGCATTTT
>TRBV11-2|TRBJ2-7|NA|NA
CASSWRFPGAYEQYF
TGTGCCAGCAGCTGGAGGTTCCCCGGGGCCTACGAGCAGTACTTC
>TRBV18|TRBJ1-1|NA|few
CASSPREMNTEAFF
TGTGCCAGCTCACCCCGAGAGATGAACACTGAAGCTTTCTTT
>TRBV2|TRBJ2-3|NA|NA
CASSVRDTQYF
TGTGCCAGCAGTGTCCGGGATACGCAGTATTTT
>TRBV10-3|TRBJ2-7|TRBD1|NA
CAIGDRGSYEQYF
TGTGCCATCGGGGACAGGGGCTCCTACGAGCAGTACTTC
>TRBV9|TRBJ2-5|TRBD1|NA
CASSVVGGIGETQYF
TGTGCCAGCAGCGTAGTAGGGGGCATCGGAGAGACCCAGTACTTC
>TRBV7-3|TRBJ2-5|NA|few
CASSAGGQETQYF
TGTGCCAGCAGCGCGGGCGGGCAAGAGACCCAGTACTTC
>TRBV6-5|TRBJ1-5|NA|NA
CASRAGHVGSQHF
TGTGCCAGCAGAGCTGGACATGTAGGTTCCCAGCATTTT
>TRBV7-9|TRBJ2-3|TRBD2|NA
CASSFLSGGPTDTQYF
TGTGCCAGCAGCTTTCTCAGCGGGGGGCCCACAGATACGCAGTATTTT
>TRBV19|TRBJ1-3|NA|NA
CATSPGSGNTIYF
TGTGCCACGTCTCCAGGCTCTGGAAACACCATATATTTT
>TRBV7-2|TRBJ2-3|TRBD2|NA
CASQRGATDTQYF
TGTGCCAGCCAGCGGGGGGCCACAGATACGCAGTATTTT
>TRBV6-1|TRBJ2-5|TRBD1|NA
CASSKETGPETQYF
TGTGCCAGCAGTAAAGAGACAGGGCCAGAGACCCAGTACTTC
>TRBV4-2|TRBJ2-3|TRBD2|NA
CASSQWTSGGTDTQYF
TGTGCCAGCAGCCAATGGACTAGCGGGGGCACAGATACGCAGTATTTT
>TRBV5-1|TRBJ1-2|TRBD1|NA
CASDTTGTGYGYTF
TGCGCCAGCGACACAACCGGGACAGGTTATGGCTACACCTTC
>TRBV5-1|TRBJ2-3|NA|NA
CASSPMVGKPEEGF
TGCGCCAGCAGCCCCATGGTCGGGAAGCCTGAGGAGGGGTTT
>TRBV5-1|TRBJ2-7|NA|NA
CASSLVPAGASSYEQYF
TGCGCCAGCAGCTTGGTGCCCGCAGGGGCATCCTCCTACGAGCAGTACTTC
>TRBV6-4|TRBJ2-3|TRBD2|few
CASSDHLAGPDTQYF
TGTGCCAGCAGTGACCACCTAGCGGGCCCAGATACGCAGTATTTT
>TRBV27|TRBJ2-2|TRBD1|NA
CASSLGQVRGELFF
TGTGCCAGCAGTTTGGGACAGGTGCGGGGGGAGCTGTTTTTT
>TRBV4-1|TRBJ1-2|TRBD1|NA
CASSSRQGGYGYTF
TGCGCCAGCAGCTCTCGACAGGGCGGCTATGGCTACACCTTC
>TRBV6-5|TRBJ1-2|TRBD1|NA
CASSHPGGGYTF
TGTGCCAGCAGCCACCCAGGGGGCGGCTACACCTTC
>TRBV10-2|TRBJ2-5|NA|NA
CASRGTPTQETQYF
TGCGCCAGCAGGGGGACACCGACCCAAGAGACCCAGTACTTC
>TRBV19|TRBJ2-4|TRBD1|NA
CASSRAGTGDKNIQYF
TGTGCCAGTAGTAGGGCCGGGACAGGGGACAAAAACATTCAGTACTTC
>TRBV7-3|TRBJ2-2|TRBD2|NA
CASSSTGLAGGTGELFF
TGTGCCAGCAGCTCCACAGGACTAGCGGGGGGCACCGGGGAGCTGTTTTTT
>TRBV19|TRBJ2-1|TRBD2|few
CASSPGAGGPFFNEQFF
TGTGCCAGTAGTCCCGGCGCGGGGGGGCCGTTTTTTAATGAGCAGTTCTTC
>TRBV7-8|TRBJ2-1|TRBD2|once
CASSLIVAGGNHNEQFF
TGTGCCAGCAGCTTAATCGTAGCGGGGGGGAATCACAATGAGCAGTTCTTC
>TRBV7-9|TRBJ1-1|TRBD1|NA
CSSSLSLGQTALGPTEAFF
TGTTCCAGCAGCTTAAGCCTGGGACAGACCGCCCTGGGACCGACTGAAGCTTTCTTT
>TRBV2|TRBJ1-1|NA|few
CASSDSGEVNTEAFF
TGTGCCAGCAGTGACTCCGGGGAGGTGAACACTGAAGCTTTCTTT
>TRBV7-2|TRBJ2-5|NA|once
CASSPTPLETQYF
TGTGCCAGCAGCCCAACACCCTTAGAGACCCAGTACTTC
>TRBV28|TRBJ2-3|TRBD1|NA
CASSFSDRVYDTQYF
TGTGCCAGCAGTTTTTCGGACAGGGTATACGATACGCAGTATTTT
>TRBV25-1|TRBJ2-5|NA|NA
CASVSPLEGGGETQYF
TGTGCCAGCGTGTCCCCTTTGGAGGGGGGGGGAGAGACCCAGTACTTC
>TRBV5-6|TRBJ1-5|TRBD1|NA
CASSAIGQGDQPQHF
TGTGCCAGCAGCGCGATTGGACAGGGAGATCAGCCCCAGCATTTT
>TRBV6-5|TRBJ2-5|NA|NA
CASSYSGLPGTQYF
TGTGCCAGCAGTTACTCGGGGCTCCCGGGGACCCAGTACTTC
>TRBV4-1|TRBJ2-3|NA|once
CASSQTRVPDTQYF
TGCGCCAGCAGCCAGACGAGGGTCCCAGATACGCAGTATTTT
>TRBV6-6|TRBJ2-2|TRBD2|NA
CASKIAGGNTGELFF
TGTGCCAGCAAAATAGCGGGGGGGAACACCGGGGAGCTGTTTTTT
>TRBV11-2|TRBJ1-3|NA|NA
CASSLALGAGNTIYF
TGTGCCAGCAGCTTAGCGTTAGGGGCTGGAAACACCATATATTTT
>TRBV6-5|TRBJ1-1|TRBD1|NA
CASLTGATEAFF
TGTGCCAGCCTTACAGGGGCCACTGAAGCTTTCTTT
>TRBV7-3|TRBJ2-1|TRBD2|NA
CASSLLAGGYNEQFF
TGTGCCAGCAGCTTACTAGCGGGGGGGTACAATGAGCAGTTCTTC
>TRBV28|TRBJ2-6|NA|NA
CASSLGGVGANVLTF
TGTGCCAGCAGTTTAGGAGGGGTGGGGGCCAACGTCCTGACTTTC
>TRBV19|TRBJ1-1|NA|NA
CASRPPSGTEAFF
TGTGCCAGTAGACCCCCTTCAGGGACTGAAGCTTTCTTT
>TRBV28|TRBJ2-7|TRBD2|NA
CASSLGGGTYEQYF
TGTGCCAGCAGTTTGGGGGGGGGAACCTACGAGCAGTACTTC
>TRBV28|TRBJ1-6|NA|NA
CASRLQGNNSPLHF
TGTGCCAGCAGACTACAGGGCAATAATTCACCCCTCCACTTT
>TRBV6-1|TRBJ1-2|NA|once
CASIAGTPGGYTF
TGTGCCAGCATTGCCGGGACACCCGGTGGCTACACCTTC